This TCR beta chain is from a study of blood T cell repertoires in COVID-19. Overall study context: Sample material is recorded as cDNA or gDNA derived from T cells, B-cell-depleted T cells, or PBMCs.

The protocol was immunoSEQ multiplex PCR, while the TCRdb copy is restricted to in-frame clones and leaves out a portion. The sample lists some 250,000 clones, about three quarters occurring once. The sample taken for sequencing was peripheral blood. The receptor comes from an elderly woman with acute or convalescent COVID-19.

CDR3 DNA: TGTGCCAGCAGTTTTTCGAGGGTTGGCTACACCTTC. Amino acid sequence: CASSFSRVGYTF. This chain joins TRBV12-3 or TRBV12-4 and TRBJ1-2; D gene unclear. V lost 3 bases to trimming and J lost 7 bases, with 9 bases between them. The CDR3 covers 12 residues.